A few counts support the clone carrying this TCR beta chain. Antigen: not known. Both 60 Vbeta primers and 13 Jbeta primers went into the PCR. Some clones are missing from TCRdb's copy, which holds only in-frame ones; the method was immunoSEQ multiplex PCR. The sample lists about 55,000 clones, around 50% occurring once. The entry originates in a study of cytomegalovirus exposure and HLA in healthy donors. Study outcomes and limitations: A later analysis by the authors found several of the most significant clusters apparently linked to common viral pathogens.

V dropped 0 bases and J dropped 7 bases, with 9 bases sitting between them. CDR1 is MNHEY and CDR2 is SMNVEV in the germline V gene (reference sequence). The CDR3 length is 13 residues. The sequenced sample was PBMCs. The TCR sequence derives from a human donor in good health. V gene TRBV27 combines with J gene TRBJ1-1; the D is unclear. The CDR3 reads CASSLSALSEAFF. CDR3 nucleotides: TGTGCCAGCAGTTTATCCGCGTTGAGTGAAGCTTTCTTT.